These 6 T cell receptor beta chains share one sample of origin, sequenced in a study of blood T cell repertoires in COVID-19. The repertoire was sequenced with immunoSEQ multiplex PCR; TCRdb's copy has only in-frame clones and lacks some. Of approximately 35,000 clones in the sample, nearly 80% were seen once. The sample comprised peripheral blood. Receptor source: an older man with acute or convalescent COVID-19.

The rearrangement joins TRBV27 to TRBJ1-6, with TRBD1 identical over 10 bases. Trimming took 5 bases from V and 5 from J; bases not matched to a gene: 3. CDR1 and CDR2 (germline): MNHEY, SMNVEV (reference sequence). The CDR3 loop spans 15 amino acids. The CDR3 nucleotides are TGTGCCAGCAGTGGGGGGACAGGGGATAATTCACCCCTCCACTTT. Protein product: CASSGGTGDNSPLHF.

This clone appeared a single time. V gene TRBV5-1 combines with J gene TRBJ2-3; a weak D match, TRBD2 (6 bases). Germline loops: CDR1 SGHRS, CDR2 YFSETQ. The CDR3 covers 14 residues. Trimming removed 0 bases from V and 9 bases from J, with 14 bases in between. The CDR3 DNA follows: TGCGCCAGCAGCTTGGCGGCGGACTATTTAACGCAGTATTTT. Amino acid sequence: CASSLAADYLTQYF.

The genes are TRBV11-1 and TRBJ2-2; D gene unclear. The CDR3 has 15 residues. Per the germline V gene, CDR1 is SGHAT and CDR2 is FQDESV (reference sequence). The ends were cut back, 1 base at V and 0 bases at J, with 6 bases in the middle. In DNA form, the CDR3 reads TGTGCCAGCAGCTTAGTAACTGCGAACACCGGGGAGCTGTTTTTT. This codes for CASSLVTANTGELFF.

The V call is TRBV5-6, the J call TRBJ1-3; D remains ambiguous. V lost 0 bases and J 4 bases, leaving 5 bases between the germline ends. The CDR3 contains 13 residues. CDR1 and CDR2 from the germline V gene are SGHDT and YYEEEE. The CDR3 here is CASSLVGGNTIYF. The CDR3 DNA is TGTGCCAGCAGCTTGGTCGGGGGAAACACCATATATTTT.

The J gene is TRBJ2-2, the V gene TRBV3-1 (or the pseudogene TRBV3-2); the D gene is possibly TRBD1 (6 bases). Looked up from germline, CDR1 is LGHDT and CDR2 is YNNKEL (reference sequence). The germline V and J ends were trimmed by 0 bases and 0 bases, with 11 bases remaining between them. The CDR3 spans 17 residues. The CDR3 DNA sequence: TGTGCCAGCAGCCAAGATCTCGGACAGCCGAACACCGGGGAGCTGTTTTTT. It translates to CASSQDLGQPNTGELFF.

CDR3 nucleotides: TGTGCCAGCAGTTACTCGCCCTCGGAGGTTTGGACCCAGTACTTC. It yields the protein CASSYSPSEVWTQYF. The rearrangement uses TRBV6-5 and TRBJ2-5; a possible D gene is TRBD2 (5 bases). V was trimmed by 0 bases and J by 7 bases, leaving 15 bases between them. The CDR3 loop spans 15 amino acids. Germline assignment: CDR1 MNHEY and CDR2 SVGAGI.